These 13 T cell receptor beta chains were sequenced from one sample in a study of CD8 T cells in Susac syndrome. Random-hexamer reverse transcription was applied to roughly 0.5 to 1 ug RNA. TCRdb reprocessed the immunoSEQ multiplex PCR reads via MiXCR and lists one record per CDR3 protein. In the table there are around 79,000 distinct CDR3 sequences, approximately 93% of which are singletons. Sequenced input: CD8+ T cells from PBMCs. The receptors were sampled from a human donor with Susac syndrome.

The chain is built from TRBV7-2 and TRBJ2-2; TRBD2 matches at 7 bases. Looked up from germline, CDR1 is SGHTA and CDR2 is FQGNSA. This CDR3 has 12 residues. CDR3 protein: CAREGSPGELFF. In DNA form, the CDR3 reads TGTGCTAGGGAGGGGTCCCCCGGGGAGCTGTTTTTT.

DNA of the CDR3: TGTGCCAGCAGTTTCGGGACAGGGGGCAATCAGCCCCAGCATTTT. Amino acid sequence: CASSFGTGGNQPQHF. This sequence joins TRBV12-3 or TRBV12-4 and TRBJ1-5; 10 bases align to TRBD1. The CDR3 sequence is 15 residues long. The J segment lost 2 bases and the V segment lost 3 bases, leaving 1 base of the junction unmatched.

The chain employs TRBV7-9 and TRBJ2-1; D is perhaps TRBD2 (6 bases). V lost 8 bases and J 3 bases, leaving 17 bases between the germline ends. The CDR3 contains 15 residues. Germline CDR1 and CDR2: SEHNR and FQNEAQ (reference sequence). The CDR3 DNA reads as TGTGCCAGCCAAACACGGGACGGGGGCTACAATGAGCAGTTCTTC. Its protein product is CASQTRDGGYNEQFF.

The rearrangement links TRBV19 to TRBJ2-2; no definite D call. There are 16 residues in the CDR3. Per germline, CDR1 LNHDA and CDR2 SQIVND (reference sequence). V lost 3 bases to trimming and J lost 1 base, with 12 bases between them. CDR3 nucleotides: TGTGCCAGTAGTATTGGGGTGGCAGGGAACACCGGGGAGCTGTTTTTT. This translates into CASSIGVAGNTGELFF.

Written as DNA, the CDR3 is TGTGCCAGCAGTTTGCCAATAACCCAGGGGGCGCGAGGCTACACCTTC. Encoded protein: CASSLPITQGARGYTF. The chain carries TRBV28 and TRBJ1-2; 8 positions agree with TRBD1. The V gene's germline CDR1 is MDHEN and CDR2 SYDVKM. There are 16 residues in the CDR3. The V gene end was trimmed by 3 bases and the J gene end by 8 bases; junction bases not matched to a gene: 14.

The V call is TRBV29-1, the J call TRBJ2-7; TRBD1 matches at 10 bases. Germline trimming cut 7 bases from V and 3 bases from J; bases unmatched to any gene: 3. Germline V gives CDR1 SQVTM, CDR2 ANQGSEA. The CDR3 has 12 residues. This CDR3 is CSAWTGGYEQYF. The CDR3, as DNA: TGCAGCGCTTGGACAGGGGGCTACGAGCAGTACTTC.

This chain uses TRBV15 with TRBJ2-2, with 12 positions matching TRBD2. V shed 4 bases, J shed 3 bases, and the junction held 6 bases outside the gene matches. This CDR3 contains 17 residues. CDR1 is LNHNV and CDR2 is YYDKDF in the germline V gene (reference sequence). CDR3 DNA: TGTGCCACCAGCACACCGGGACTAGCGGGTTACACCGGGGAGCTGTTTTTT. The encoded protein is CATSTPGLAGYTGELFF. The full variable domain, in which reference TRBV15 and TRBJ2-2 provide the parts outside the CDR3, is DAMVIQNPRYQVTQFGKPVTLSCSQTLNHNVMYWYQQKSSQAPKLLFHYYDKDFNNEADTPDNFQSRRPNTSFCFLDIRSPGLGDTAMYLCATSTPGLAGYTGELFFGEGSRLTVL.

This chain joins TRBV7-9 and TRBJ1-5; tentative D call: TRBD1 (6 bases). The germline CDR1 and CDR2 sequences are SEHNR and FQNEAQ (reference sequence). With 5 bases removed from V and 3 bases from J, the gap between germline ends came to 11 bases. The CDR3 extends over 14 amino acids. CDR3 coding DNA: TGTGCCAGCAGCCCAACAGGGAACAATCAGCCCCAGCATTTT. It encodes CASSPTGNNQPQHF.

This rearrangement joins TRBV27 to TRBJ1-4; D not certain. CDR1 and CDR2 from the germline V gene are MNHEY and SMNVEV (reference sequence). The CDR3 totals 14 residues. V gave up 3 bases and J gave up 7 bases, with 12 bases separating them. This chain's CDR3 is CASSFGRAGEKLFF. The CDR3 bases are TGTGCCAGCAGTTTTGGGAGAGCGGGTGAAAAACTGTTTTTT.

V is TRBV4-3 and J is TRBJ2-5; TRBD1 aligns across 7 bases. From germline, CDR1 is LGHNA and CDR2 YSLEER. The V and J ends lost 0 bases and 4 bases, in that order; junction bases with no gene match: 5. There are 15 residues in the CDR3. The CDR3 spells CASSQDRGLGETQYF. The CDR3, as DNA: TGCGCCAGCAGCCAAGATAGGGGGCTGGGAGAGACCCAGTACTTC.

The chain joins TRBV9 to TRBJ2-7, with no clear D. The V gene's germline CDR1 is SGDLS and CDR2 YYNGEE. The CDR3 has 11 residues. The V end lost 3 bases, the J end lost 5 bases, and 6 bases lay between the germline ends. For the CDR3, the DNA is TGTGCCAGCAGCGATATGAACGAGCAGTACTTC. This codes for CASSDMNEQYF.

The genes are TRBV5-1 and TRBJ2-1, with TRBD2 matching over 7 bases. The CDR3 totals 15 residues. Germline-derived CDR1 and CDR2 are SGHRS and YFSETQ. The V segment lost 5 bases and the J segment 5 bases; nucleotides outside the gene matches: 10. DNA for the CDR3: TGCGCCAGCAGACGCACCGGGACTATTGACAATGAGCAGTTCTTC. This sequence encodes CASRRTGTIDNEQFF.

The chain is built from TRBV28 and TRBJ1-5, with D unclear. Trimming cost V 7 bases and J 0 bases, with 13 bases left between them. This CDR3 has 15 residues. The germline V gene has CDR1 MDHEN and CDR2 SYDVKM. The CDR3 bases are TGTGCCAGCACCCCCCGAGAGTATAGCAATCAGCCCCAGCATTTT. Translation gives CASTPREYSNQPQHF. The variable domain in full, completed from reference TRBV28 and TRBJ1-5, reads DVKVTQSSRYLVKRTGEKVFLECVQDMDHENMFWYRQDPGLGLRLIYFSYDVKMKEKGDIPEGYSVSREKKERFSLILESASTNQTSMYLCASTPREYSNQPQHFGDGTRLSIL.